A single sample gave rise to the 21 T cell receptor beta chains below, sequenced in a study of shared clonotypes between healthy human individuals. Using immunoSEQ multiplex PCR, the repertoire was profiled, and TCRdb retains in-frame clones only, with some absent. The data contain approximately 2.4 million clones, around 95% of them seen just once; the ten biggest clones take up around 0.13%. The sample was naive CD4+ T cells sorted from blood. The subset was: CD45RA+ positively selected. These receptors came from a man younger than 35 in good health.

The rearrangement uses TRBV6-1 and TRBJ1-2, with D perhaps TRBD1 (6 bases). Trimming pared 3 bases from V and 4 bases from J, leaving 15 bases between. The germline V gene has CDR1 MNHNS and CDR2 SASEGT. This CDR3 is 15 amino acids long. The CDR3, as DNA: TGTGCCAGCAGTGAGACTCAGGGAGGGGGCTATGGCTACACCTTC. Its translation: CASSETQGGGYGYTF.

V gene TRBV7-9 combines with J gene TRBJ1-1; 9 bases agree with TRBD1. V lost 6 bases, J lost 0 bases, and 11 bases stayed unmatched. The length of the CDR3 is 17 residues. Germline CDR1 reads SEHNR; CDR2 reads FQNEAQ (reference sequence). Here the CDR3 DNA reads TGTGCCAGCAGATCCTCCGGGACAGGGCTAATGAACACTGAAGCTTTCTTT. Its protein product is CASRSSGTGLMNTEAFF.

The rearrangement links TRBV18 to TRBJ2-1; 11 positions match TRBD2. This CDR3 is built from 17 residues. After removal of 3 bases from V and 7 bases from J, the junction contained 11 bases not matched to a gene. Per the germline V gene, CDR1 is KGHSH and CDR2 is LQKENI. The CDR3 bases are TGTGCCAGCTCACCGTTACTAGCGGGAGAGATCGGGAATGAGCAGTTCTTC. Encoded protein: CASSPLLAGEIGNEQFF.

This chain links TRBV18 with TRBJ2-7, with D perhaps matching TRBD2 (5 bases). The CDR3 runs 14 residues. Germline CDR1 and CDR2: KGHSH and LQKENI. V was clipped by 1 base and J by 2 bases, with 9 bases between them. CDR3 DNA: TGTGCCAGCTCACCACTGAGGGAAACCTACGAGCAGTACTTC. Translation: CASSPLRETYEQYF.

The V gene is TRBV18, the J gene TRBJ1-2; D ambiguous. Germline V gene lookup returns CDR1 KGHSH and CDR2 LQKENI. V was trimmed by 8 bases and J by 4 bases, leaving 14 bases between them. There are 13 residues in the CDR3. CDR3 protein: CASTGGNLYGYTF. The CDR3 DNA is TGTGCCAGCACCGGTGGAAACCTCTATGGCTACACCTTC. Supplemented by reference TRBV18 and TRBJ1-2, the full variable domain reads NAGVMQNPRHLVRRRGQEARLRCSPMKGHSHVYWYRQLPEEGLKFMVYLQKENIIDESGMPKERFSAEFPKEGPSILRIQQVVRGDSAAYFCASTGGNLYGYTFGSGTRLTVV.

The chain employs TRBV9 and TRBJ2-1; no clear D gene. V lost 0 bases to trimming and J lost 0 bases, with 10 bases between them. CDR1 SGDLS and CDR2 YYNGEE come from the germline V gene. This CDR3 is built from 16 residues. The CDR3 here is CASSVAATISYNEQFF. CDR3 DNA: TGTGCCAGCAGCGTAGCGGCTACCATCTCCTACAATGAGCAGTTCTTC.

This rearrangement joins TRBV6-5 to TRBJ2-2, with 7 positions matching TRBD1. The CDR3 loop spans 15 amino acids. J gave up 4 bases and V 6 bases, and 8 bases lay outside the gene matches. Germline V gene data show CDR1 as MNHEY and CDR2 as SVGAGI. The CDR3 here is CASRLTQGRTGELFF. The DNA of the CDR3 is TGTGCCAGCAGGCTTACACAGGGGCGCACCGGGGAGCTGTTTTTT.

This clone was seen a handful of times. The chain uses TRBV7-9 and TRBJ1-3; no clear D. The germline gives CDR1 SEHNR, CDR2 FQNEAQ (reference sequence). This CDR3 is built from 13 residues. CDR3 protein: CGFALLSGNTIYF. The CDR3 DNA reads as TGTGGATTCGCTCTCCTCTCTGGAAACACCATATATTTT.

This sequence joins TRBV6-5 and TRBJ2-4; D uncertain. V was shortened by 7 bases and J by 6 bases, with 16 bases between the two germline ends. The CDR3 runs to 14 residues. Germline assignment: CDR1 MNHEY and CDR2 SVGAGI. This chain's CDR3 is CASTPNAVGNIQYF. The CDR3 region has the DNA TGTGCCAGCACCCCGAACGCCGTGGGAAACATTCAGTACTTC.

The chain uses TRBV6-6 and TRBJ2-6; D gene uncertain. V lost 10 bases and J lost 0, with 10 bases in between. Looked up from germline, CDR1 is MNHNY and CDR2 is SVGAGI (reference sequence). This CDR3 has 14 residues. CDR3 nucleotide sequence: TGTGCCACCTCGTTGATCTCTGGGGCCAACGTCCTGACTTTC. As protein: CATSLISGANVLTF.

About this clone: The same CDR3 is also encoded by other DNA sequences in this sample. The CDR3 DNA reads TGCGCCAGCAGCTTGGATGCGACTAGCACAGATACGCAGTATTTT. Protein sequence: CASSLDATSTDTQYF. The J gene is TRBJ2-3, the V gene TRBV5-1; no clear D. The germline V and J ends were trimmed by 0 bases and 0 bases, with 8 bases remaining between them. The CDR3 is made up of 15 amino acids. Germline-derived CDR1 and CDR2 are SGHRS and YFSETQ.

On this clone: The sample contains more than one DNA sequence encoding this CDR3. The rearrangement links TRBV10-1 to TRBJ1-1; D gene uncertain. The CDR3 is 13 residues long. Trimming took 0 bases from V and 1 from J, leaving 3 bases between them. Germline V gives CDR1 WNHNN, CDR2 SYGVQD (reference sequence). The CDR3 reads CASSESGNTEAFF. The CDR3 DNA sequence: TGCGCCAGCAGTGAGTCAGGGAACACTGAAGCTTTCTTT.

Only one count was recorded for this clone. V gene TRBV30 combines with J gene TRBJ1-3; TRBD1 might be the D (6 bases). This CDR3 contains 15 residues. V shed 2 bases and J shed 0 bases, with 11 bases lying between them. Germline V lookup: CDR1 GTSNPN, CDR2 SVGIG (reference sequence). In nucleotides, the CDR3 is TGTGCCTGGAGTCCGGACAGCTTCTCTGGAAACACCATATATTTT. It is translated as CAWSPDSFSGNTIYF.

V and J are TRBV27 and TRBJ2-7, with D tentatively TRBD2 (6 bases). CDR3 size: 15 residues. CDR1 and CDR2 from the germline V gene are MNHEY and SMNVEV (reference sequence). V lost 6 bases and J 7 bases, leaving 22 bases between the germline ends. The CDR3 DNA is TGTGCCAGCAGCCCTCTGGCGGGCGCTGCGGGGGAGCAGTACTTC. Its translation: CASSPLAGAAGEQYF.

This clone was detected once. J is TRBJ1-2 and V is TRBV19, with no clear D. V shed 1 base and J shed 4 bases, with 7 bases lying between them. This CDR3 region has 13 residues. Per the germline V gene, CDR1 is LNHDA and CDR2 is SQIVND (reference sequence). This chain's CDR3 is CASSIAGSYGYTF. CDR3 bases: TGTGCCAGTAGTATAGCAGGATCCTATGGCTACACCTTC.

The chain links TRBV28 to TRBJ2-6; D assignment may be TRBD1 or TRBD2 (6 bases each). Germline V lookup: CDR1 MDHEN, CDR2 SYDVKM. V was trimmed by 6 bases and J by 2 bases, leaving 11 bases between them. The CDR3 consists of 15 residues. CDR3 in amino acids: CASRGGLAGANVLTF. The CDR3 DNA follows: TGTGCCAGCAGAGGGGGGCTGGCTGGGGCCAACGTCCTGACTTTC.

This chain uses TRBV5-1 with TRBJ2-3; 8 bases fit TRBD1. The CDR3 is 16 amino acids. V dropped 4 bases and J dropped 5; count of bases not matched to a gene: 12. Germline-derived CDR1 and CDR2 are SGHRS and YFSETQ. The DNA of the CDR3 is TGCGCCAGCAGCCGTGGTGCCACAGGGGGAATAGATACGCAGTATTTT. Translating gives CASSRGATGGIDTQYF.

This sequence joins TRBV29-1 and TRBJ2-4; either TRBD1 or TRBD2 may fit D (5 bases each). Per germline, CDR1 SQVTM and CDR2 ANQGSEA. V lost 7 bases, J lost 0 bases, and 25 bases lay in between. The length of the CDR3 is 18 residues. DNA for the CDR3: TGCAGCGCTCGGCCCGGGACGGCTATTCCTCCAGCCAAAAACATTCAGTACTTC. Amino acids: CSARPGTAIPPAKNIQYF.

This clone was counted a single time. The chain employs TRBV18 and TRBJ1-3, with 8 bases identical to TRBD1. Germline V gives CDR1 KGHSH, CDR2 LQKENI. The CDR3 spans 17 residues. Trimming removed 0 bases from V and 4 bases from J; junction bases left unmatched: 8. CDR3 coding DNA: TGTGCCAGCTCACCACCTACCAGGGGGCGAGAGGGAAACACCATATATTTT. It codes for CASSPPTRGREGNTIYF.

As for this clone: This same CDR3 is encoded by further DNA sequences in the sample. This chain links TRBV18 with TRBJ2-7; TRBD2 aligns across 8 bases. The V and J ends lost 2 bases and 5 bases, in that order; junction bases with no gene match: 5. Per the germline V gene, CDR1 is KGHSH and CDR2 is LQKENI. The CDR3 has 14 residues. CDR3 region: CASSPISGSHEQYF. The CDR3 DNA reads as TGTGCCAGCTCACCAATCAGCGGGAGCCACGAGCAGTACTTC.

V is TRBV7-2 and J is TRBJ2-7; TRBD2 agrees at 7 bases. The CDR3 length is 14 residues. V lost 5 bases, J lost 2 bases, and 6 bases stayed unmatched. In germline, CDR1 is SGHTA, CDR2 FQGNSA. CDR3 sequence reads: CASSDGGWTYEQYF. Here the CDR3 DNA reads TGTGCCAGCAGCGACGGGGGGTGGACCTACGAGCAGTACTTC.